What follows are 24 T cell receptor beta chains derived from one specimen sequenced in a study of shared clonotypes between healthy human individuals (dated by TCRdb to 2020 to 2022). CD8 naive samples consisted of CD45RO-negative cells that were positively selected for CCR7, yielding a CD45RA+CCR7+ population without TemRA cells. Library preparation used the immunoSEQ multiplex PCR assay. TCRdb carries this immuneACCESS record with in-frame sequences only. Its versions omit some clonotypes, under half of them owing to an unresolved V gene in the studies checked, with the rest unexplained. The sample table contains hundreds of thousands of clones; only one count was recorded for over 90% of them. 24% of the sample belongs to the ten largest clones. Sequencing input: naive CD8+ T cells sorted from blood. What the cell subset or site label conveys for this sample: CD45RA+CCR7+. These receptors came from a young man in good health.

The chain links TRBV5-6 to TRBJ1-1; TRBD1 agrees at 12 bases. Looked up from germline, CDR1 is SGHDT and CDR2 is YYEEEE. The CDR3 length is 16 residues. Trimming cost V 2 bases and J 3 bases; bases outside gene matches: 5. CDR3 in DNA: TGTGCCAGCAGCTTTGGGACAGGGGGCGAGGACACTGAAGCTTTCTTT. Amino acid sequence: CASSFGTGGEDTEAFF.

The chain is built from TRBV4-3 and TRBJ2-5; D may correspond to TRBD1 or TRBD2 (5 bases each). The CDR3 length is 15 residues. The V gene lost 1 base and the J gene lost 5 bases, with 14 bases spanning the gap. Per the germline V gene, CDR1 is LGHNA and CDR2 is YSLEER. The CDR3 region has the DNA TGCGCCAGCAGCCAAGGAACGGGACGGTGGGAGACCCAGTACTTC. Translation: CASSQGTGRWETQYF.

The rearrangement uses TRBV15 and TRBJ2-5, with TRBD1 as a possible D gene (5 bases). The CDR3 sequence is 13 residues long. The V gene's germline CDR1 is LNHNV and CDR2 YYDKDF (reference sequence). Trimming removed 8 bases from V and 1 base from J, with 11 bases in between. This CDR3 reads CATASRAQETQYF. The CDR3 DNA sequence: TGTGCCACCGCATCCAGGGCCCAAGAGACCCAGTACTTC.

The chain has TRBV6-1 and TRBJ2-2; D is tentatively TRBD1 or TRBD2 (6 bases each). In germline, CDR1 is MNHNS, CDR2 SASEGT. This CDR3 contains 15 residues. V gave up 10 bases and J gave up 0 bases, with 15 bases separating them. For the CDR3, the DNA is TGTGCCATCCATCTGCGGGACACGAACACCGGGGAGCTGTTTTTT. Translation: CAIHLRDTNTGELFF.

V and J are TRBV27 and TRBJ2-1; D is uncertain. The CDR3 totals 16 residues. Germline lookup yields CDR1 MNHEY and CDR2 SMNVEV (reference sequence). V lost 2 bases and J 5 bases, leaving 16 bases between the germline ends. The CDR3 sequence: CASSLRPLVTNNEQFF. CDR3 DNA sequence: TGTGCCAGCAGTTTACGGCCGTTAGTAACAAACAATGAGCAGTTCTTC.

V usage is TRBV11-3 and J usage is TRBJ1-1, with a tentative D call TRBD1 (5 bases). V was shortened by 1 base and J by 3 bases, with 12 bases between the two germline ends. Per germline, CDR1 SGHNT and CDR2 YENEEA. The CDR3 sequence is 15 residues long. CDR3 amino acids: CASSLVPGPYTEAFF. The CDR3 DNA reads TGTGCCAGCAGCTTAGTACCGGGACCGTACACTGAAGCTTTCTTT.

The chain couples TRBV4-3 to TRBJ2-2, with 9 bases identical to TRBD1. This CDR3 has 18 amino acids. Germline V CDR1 and CDR2: LGHNA, YSLEER. J gave up 1 base and V 4 bases, and 10 bases lay outside the gene matches. The CDR3 DNA follows: TGCGCCAGCAGCCCTAACGGGGGGACAGGGTTGAACACCGGGGAGCTGTTTTTT. The encoded protein is CASSPNGGTGLNTGELFF.

The chain combines TRBV5-1 with TRBJ2-1, with 8 bases aligning to TRBD2. CDR3 length: 16 amino acids. Germline CDR1 and CDR2: SGHRS and YFSETQ. Germline trimming cut 3 bases from V and 8 bases from J; bases unmatched to any gene: 13. This CDR3 is CASSSRGGPLGHEQFF. The CDR3 nucleotides read TGCGCCAGCAGCTCCCGGGGGGGGCCTCTAGGCCATGAGCAGTTCTTC.

This rearrangement joins TRBV2 to TRBJ2-1; maybe TRBD2 (5 bases). Germline V gene lookup returns CDR1 SNHLY and CDR2 FYNNEI. Trimming stripped 9 bases from V and 8 bases from J, with 14 bases between. The CDR3 has 12 amino acids. CDR3 sequence reads: CASEGNGDEQFF. CDR3 in DNA: TGTGCCAGTGAGGGAAACGGGGATGAGCAGTTCTTC.

This clone has a single count. This chain uses TRBV29-1 with TRBJ1-2; TRBD1 aligns across 7 bases. The CDR3 loop spans 11 amino acids. In germline, CDR1 is SQVTM, CDR2 ANQGSEA. The V segment lost 2 bases and the J segment 10 bases; nucleotides outside the gene matches: 4. The CDR3 sequence is CSVESQGVYTF. DNA for the CDR3: TGCAGCGTTGAAAGTCAGGGGGTCTACACCTTC. The variable domain in full, completed from reference TRBV29-1 and TRBJ1-2, reads SAVISQKPSRDICQRGTSLTIQCQVDSQVTMMFWYRQQPGQSLTLIATANQGSEATYESGFVIDKFPISRPNLTFSTLTVSNMSPEDSSIYLCSVESQGVYTFGSGTRLTVV.

As for this clone: The same CDR3 arises from other DNA sequences in this sample as well. The chain employs TRBV11-2 and TRBJ2-1; TRBD2 matches at 13 bases. The CDR3 loop spans 15 amino acids. Germline V CDR1 and CDR2: SGHAT, FQNNGV. V shed 3 bases, J shed 4 bases, and the junction held 0 bases outside the gene matches. CDR3 residues: CASSLGLAGYNEQFF. The CDR3 coding sequence is TGTGCCAGCAGCTTGGGACTAGCGGGATACAATGAGCAGTTCTTC.

The chain recombines TRBV5-6 with TRBJ1-1; D ambiguous. Germline CDR1 is SGHDT and CDR2 is YYEEEE. V was cut by 2 bases and J by 1 base, with 6 bases left in between. The CDR3 covers 13 residues. CDR3 bases: TGTGCCAGCAGCTTTCTTCGGAACACTGAAGCTTTCTTT. Translated: CASSFLRNTEAFF.

The J gene is TRBJ1-3, the V gene TRBV28; the D gene is possibly TRBD1 (6 bases). CDR3 length: 14 residues. Between the trimmed V and J ends, which lost 7 bases and 1 base, there was a span of 11 bases. The germline V gene has CDR1 MDHEN and CDR2 SYDVKM. The DNA of the CDR3 is TGTGCCAGCAAGAACAGGGTTTCTGGAAACACCATATATTTT. Protein product: CASKNRVSGNTIYF.

This sequence joins TRBV6-5 and TRBJ1-5, with unresolved D. The germline V gene has CDR1 MNHEY and CDR2 SVGAGI. Trimming took 0 bases from V and 0 from J, leaving 6 bases between them. The CDR3 is 15 amino acids. Written as DNA, the CDR3 is TGTGCCAGCAGTTACTCCAGTGTTAGCAATCAGCCCCAGCATTTT. Its translation: CASSYSSVSNQPQHF.

The rearrangement links TRBV27 to TRBJ2-7; 9 bases align to TRBD1. J was trimmed by 3 bases and V by 6 bases; bases with no gene match: 9. This CDR3 is 15 amino acids long. Germline assignment: CDR1 MNHEY and CDR2 SMNVEV (reference sequence). CDR3 residues: CASRVTGGAFYEQYF. The CDR3, as DNA: TGTGCCAGCAGGGTTACAGGGGGCGCGTTCTACGAGCAGTACTTC.

The chain carries TRBV27 and TRBJ2-1, with D possibly matching TRBD2 (5 bases). This CDR3 has 12 amino acids. The ends were cut back, 5 bases at V and 12 bases at J, with 14 bases in the middle. Germline V lookup: CDR1 MNHEY, CDR2 SMNVEV (reference sequence). Written as DNA, the CDR3 is TGTGCCAGCAGTCCCTCAACACGGGGGCAGTTCTTC. Its protein is CASSPSTRGQFF.

The chain combines TRBV7-9 with TRBJ2-1, with D tentatively TRBD2 (6 bases). V was cut by 5 bases and J by 11 bases, with 13 bases left in between. This CDR3 is 12 amino acids long. Germline lookup yields CDR1 SEHNR and CDR2 FQNEAQ (reference sequence). CDR3 DNA: TGTGCCAGCAGCCCGGGGAGGATAAAGCAGTTCTTC. Its protein is CASSPGRIKQFF.

The chain couples TRBV5-1 to TRBJ2-2, with D possibly being TRBD1 (6 bases). Germline V gene sequence: CDR1 SGHRS, CDR2 YFSETQ. Trimming took 0 bases from V and 4 from J, leaving 13 bases between them. The CDR3 length is 16 residues. DNA of the CDR3: TGCGCCAGCAGCTTGGGCAGGGGCGAGAGCACCGGGGAGCTGTTTTTT. Translated, it gives CASSLGRGESTGELFF.

The rearrangement links TRBV5-5 to TRBJ1-3, with D possibly TRBD1 on 6 matching bases. This CDR3 has 16 residues. V was pared by 6 bases and J by 0 bases, with 16 bases between. Germline loops: CDR1 SGHKS, CDR2 YYEKEE (reference sequence). CDR3 protein: CASTPRDTSSGNTIYF. DNA of the CDR3: TGTGCCAGCACCCCGCGGGACACCAGCTCTGGAAACACCATATATTTT.

This chain uses TRBV11-1 with TRBJ2-7; TRBD2 matches 11 bases. CDR1 SGHAT and CDR2 FQDESV come from the germline V gene (reference sequence). This CDR3 region has 19 residues. Trimming removed 1 base from V and 5 bases from J; junction bases left unmatched: 16. CDR3 protein: CASSLESLAGGGFKDEQYF. Here the CDR3 DNA reads TGTGCCAGCAGCTTAGAATCCCTAGCGGGAGGAGGTTTTAAGGACGAGCAGTACTTC.

The J gene is TRBJ2-4, the V gene TRBV6-5; perhaps TRBD1 as D (5 bases). In germline, CDR1 is MNHEY, CDR2 SVGAGI. The CDR3 has 12 amino acids. Trimming took off 6 bases at V and 15 bases at J, with 18 bases between the two ends. DNA for the CDR3: TGTGCCAGCAGAAACGATCCAGGGTATTCGTACTTC. Protein product: CASRNDPGYSYF.

The gene calls are TRBV28 and TRBJ2-7; D perhaps matches TRBD2 (5 bases). The CDR3 is 14 residues long. V shed 2 bases and J shed 3 bases, with 11 bases lying between them. CDR1 is MDHEN and CDR2 is SYDVKM in the germline V gene. In DNA, the CDR3 is TGTGCCAGCAGTTTAGAGCAGGAGGTCTACGAGCAGTACTTC. Translation: CASSLEQEVYEQYF.

Written as DNA, the CDR3 is TGTGCCAGCAGCTTAGAGGTCGGACTATCCTACGAGCAGTACTTC. Translation gives CASSLEVGLSYEQYF. This sequence joins TRBV11-2 and TRBJ2-7; D is perhaps TRBD2 (6 bases). Trimming took 0 bases from V and 1 from J, leaving 10 bases between them. The CDR3 runs to 15 residues. CDR1 SGHAT and CDR2 FQNNGV come from the germline V gene.

This chain uses TRBV4-1 with TRBJ1-2; TRBD1 matches 9 bases. CDR3 size: 16 residues. Germline CDR1 is MGHRA and CDR2 is YSYEKL. The junction had 9 bases not matched to a gene; V was cut back by 3 bases and J by 4 bases. The CDR3 here is CASSQTLQGAGYGYTF. CDR3 DNA: TGCGCCAGCAGCCAGACCTTACAGGGGGCAGGCTATGGCTACACCTTC.